One and the same sample provided the 28 T cell receptor beta chains below, sequenced in a study of vaccination effects on CD4 cells after COVID-19. These receptors lack a known antigen. Cultured cells yielded isolated CD4+ T cells after less than 11 days. Participants got two doses of BNT162b2 or mRNA-1273 vaccine. Libraries were prepared by immunoSEQ multiplex PCR; TCRdb keeps only in-frame clonotypes and omits some of them. The data show approximately 70,000 clones, roughly 75% seen once. The source material was CD4+ T cells from PBMCs cultured without peptide, sampled after COVID-19 vaccination. Every receptor here comes from a human donor who received a COVID-19 vaccine.

This clone was observed a few times. This chain joins TRBV19 and TRBJ1-3; no reliable D call. The CDR3 has 14 residues. The V end was cut by 6 bases, the J end by 0 bases, with 9 bases between. Germline CDR1 reads LNHDA; CDR2 reads SQIVND (reference sequence). CDR3 region: CASRPGNSGNTIYF. CDR3 coding DNA: TGTGCCAGTAGACCCGGGAACTCTGGAAACACCATATATTTT.

In this sample, this clone turned up once. The chain combines TRBV21-1 with TRBJ1-1; TRBD1, the table's D call, lacks a check against the DNA. TRBV21-1 is a recognized pseudogene. This CDR3 comprises 13 residues. The CDR3 nucleotides read TGTGCCAGCAGAAGGACAGGGGAATTTGGGGCTTTCTTT. It encodes CASRRTGEFGAFF.

V and J are TRBV15 and TRBJ2-1, with D unclear. The V and J ends lost 2 bases and 5 bases respectively, with 13 bases between them. Germline-derived CDR1 and CDR2 are LNHNV and YYDKDF (reference sequence). The CDR3 has 15 amino acids. CDR3 in DNA: TGTGCCACCAGCAGACCCCCCGGGCTCAACAATGAGCAGTTCTTC. The encoded protein is CATSRPPGLNNEQFF.

The chain is built from TRBV5-1 and TRBJ2-7, with 9 nucleotides matching TRBD1. Germline values: CDR1 SGHRS, CDR2 YFSETQ. Germline trimming cut 0 bases from V and 2 bases from J; bases unmatched to any gene: 3. The CDR3 is made up of 15 amino acids. Here the CDR3 reads CASSLGGTGPYEQYV. The CDR3 nucleotides are TGCGCCAGCAGCTTGGGAGGGACAGGGCCCTACGAGCAGTACGTC.

The chain's CDR3 is CASSLAPQSSGGRQETQYF. The CDR3 region has the DNA TGCGCCAGCAGCTTAGCCCCCCAGTCGAGCGGGGGTCGACAAGAGACCCAGTACTTC. This rearrangement joins TRBV5-1 to TRBJ2-5; 8 bases match TRBD2. CDR3 length equals 19 residues. With V trimmed by 2 bases and J by 2 bases, 17 bases remained unmatched. The V gene's germline CDR1 is SGHRS and CDR2 YFSETQ.

The rearrangement joins TRBV30 to TRBJ2-5, with D possibly TRBD1 on 6 matching bases. The germline CDR1 and CDR2 sequences are GTSNPN and SVGIG (reference sequence). Trimming took off 8 bases at V and 7 bases at J, with 14 bases between the two ends. The CDR3 consists of 11 residues. Here the CDR3 DNA reads TGTGCCCTTCAGGGGAAAAGGACCCAGTACTTC. Its translation is CALQGKRTQYF.

The chain is built from TRBV28 and TRBJ2-7; perhaps D is TRBD1 or TRBD2 (5 bases each). Trimming removed 4 bases at V and 1 base at J, with 17 bases between. Per germline, CDR1 MDHEN and CDR2 SYDVKM. This CDR3 spans 16 amino acids. CDR3 bases: TGTGCCAGCAGTTCACCTTCCGGGACCCCGTCCTACGAGCAGTACGTC. This encodes CASSSPSGTPSYEQYV.

This rearrangement joins TRBV4-1 to TRBJ2-1; D perhaps matches TRBD1 (6 bases). V was trimmed by 0 bases and J by 3 bases, leaving 21 bases between them. The CDR3 extends over 19 amino acids. Germline lookup yields CDR1 MGHRA and CDR2 YSYEKL. The CDR3, as DNA: TGCGCCAGCAGCCAAGATTACGGACGACACAGGGCTGGCTACAATGAGCAGTTCTTC. Amino acid sequence: CASSQDYGRHRAGYNEQFF.

J is TRBJ2-3 and V is TRBV5-1; D call uncertain. Germline CDR1 and CDR2: SGHRS and YFSETQ. The germline V and J ends were trimmed by 4 bases and 0 bases, with 9 bases remaining between them. CDR3 length: 14 residues. The CDR3 protein is CASSPTSSTDTQYF. CDR3 bases: TGCGCCAGCAGCCCAACTTCTAGCACAGATACGCAGTATTTT.

The V gene is TRBV28, the J gene TRBJ2-2, with D perhaps TRBD2 (6 bases). Germline CDR1 and CDR2: MDHEN and SYDVKM. Trimming pared 8 bases from V and 1 base from J, leaving 14 bases between. The CDR3 is 15 amino acids. CDR3 residues: CASRVGLLNTGELFF. CDR3 sequence (DNA): TGTGCCAGCCGCGTGGGACTCCTGAACACCGGGGAGCTGTTTTTT.

The chain combines TRBV3-1 (or the pseudogene TRBV3-2) with TRBJ1-1; D gene ambiguous. From germline, CDR1 is LGHDT and CDR2 YNNKEL (reference sequence). Deletions cut 1 base from V and 6 bases from J, with 9 bases between. There are 13 residues in the CDR3. The CDR3: CASSQGRRAEAFF. CDR3 DNA sequence: TGTGCCAGCAGCCAAGGGAGGAGGGCTGAAGCTTTCTTT.

V is TRBV19 and J is TRBJ2-1; 12 bases agree with TRBD2. The germline V gene encodes CDR1 LNHDA and CDR2 SQIVND (reference sequence). V was pared by 11 bases and J by 1 base, with 9 bases of the junction left unmatched. The CDR3 contains 16 residues. The DNA for the CDR3 is TGTGCCGTTAGGGGACTAGCGGGTCCTTCCTACAATGAGCAGTTCTTC. Protein: CAVRGLAGPSYNEQFF.

The count of this clone is one. The chain is built from TRBV27 and TRBJ1-2; the D gene is possibly TRBD1 (6 bases). Trimming cost V 6 bases and J 6 bases, with 17 bases left between them. The CDR3 loop spans 14 amino acids. CDR1 MNHEY and CDR2 SMNVEV come from the germline V gene (reference sequence). The DNA for the CDR3 is TGTGCCAGCAGGCGGAACAGGGCAGAGAATGGCTACACCTTC. The encoded protein is CASRRNRAENGYTF.

V is TRBV6-5 and J is TRBJ1-2, with a weak D call TRBD1 (5 bases). Trimming took off 5 bases at V and 1 base at J, with 11 bases between the two ends. Germline V gene sequence: CDR1 MNHEY, CDR2 SVGAGI. The CDR3 is made up of 14 amino acids. For the CDR3, the DNA is TGTGCCAGCAGTCCGGGACCGAGTAACTATGGCTACACCTTC. It yields the protein CASSPGPSNYGYTF.

This clone was recorded once. The V gene is TRBV6-4, the J gene TRBJ1-2; maybe TRBD1 (6 bases). The V gene's germline CDR1 is MRHNA and CDR2 SNTAGT. There are 15 residues in the CDR3. Between the trimmed V and J ends, which lost 1 base and 2 bases, there was a span of 11 bases. As DNA, the CDR3 is TGTGCCAGCAGTGACTTCGCTAGGGGGAACTATGGCTACACCTTC. Translating gives CASSDFARGNYGYTF.

The J gene is TRBJ1-1, the V gene TRBV4-3; 8 bases match TRBD1. Germline V lookup: CDR1 LGHNA, CDR2 YSLEER. V lost 3 bases, J lost 4 bases, and 7 bases stayed unmatched. The CDR3 runs 15 residues. CDR3 nucleotides: TGCGCCAGCAGCCAGGACAGGGAGGTTAGCACTGAAGCTTTCTTT. This translates into CASSQDREVSTEAFF.

This clone was counted a single time. The chain recombines TRBV18 with TRBJ1-1; unclear D gene. V gave up 0 bases and J gave up 0 bases, with 5 bases separating them. The CDR3 has 14 amino acids. CDR1 KGHSH and CDR2 LQKENI come from the germline V gene. The CDR3 coding sequence is TGTGCCAGCTCACCACCGTCGTTGAACACTGAAGCTTTCTTT. It yields the protein CASSPPSLNTEAFF.

The chain joins TRBV7-2 to TRBJ1-3; D possibly corresponds to TRBD1 (6 bases). The germline V gene encodes CDR1 SGHTA and CDR2 FQGNSA. The CDR3 runs to 13 residues. V shed 5 bases and J shed 6 bases, with 11 bases lying between them. The CDR3 coding sequence is TGTGCCAGCAGCACCAGACAGGAAAACACCATATATTTT. Translation: CASSTRQENTIYF.

This clone was seen only a few times. This chain joins TRBV19 and TRBJ1-2; D ambiguous. The V gene's germline CDR1 is LNHDA and CDR2 SQIVND (reference sequence). CDR3 length equals 13 residues. V gave up 5 bases and J gave up 4 bases, with 11 bases separating them. CDR3 amino acids: CASSGYVIYGYTF. Written as DNA, the CDR3 is TGTGCCAGTAGTGGTTATGTGATCTATGGCTACACCTTC.

The chain has TRBV5-1 and TRBJ1-2; the match to TRBD1 covers 8 bases. Trimming removed 5 bases from V and 8 bases from J; junction bases left unmatched: 14. Germline V lookup: CDR1 SGHRS, CDR2 YFSETQ. The CDR3 is made up of 15 amino acids. The CDR3 DNA is TGCGCCAGCAGACAAACCGGGACAGGCCAGGGGGGCTACACCTTC. This sequence encodes CASRQTGTGQGGYTF.

The rearrangement links TRBV5-1 to TRBJ1-4, with 7 bases matching TRBD1. V was clipped by 3 bases and J by 6 bases; unmatched bases: 5. This CDR3 comprises 14 residues. Germline V gene sequence: CDR1 SGHRS, CDR2 YFSETQ. CDR3 bases: TGCGCCAGCAGCTCAGACAGGGCGTATGAAAAACTGTTTTTT. Amino acids: CASSSDRAYEKLFF.

The rearrangement links TRBV6-5 to TRBJ1-3; TRBD1 agrees at 7 bases. With 6 bases clipped from V and 5 bases from J, the junction kept 10 bases outside the gene matches. Germline CDR1 and CDR2: MNHEY and SVGAGI. CDR3 length: 15 amino acids. Written as DNA, the CDR3 is TGTGCCAGCAGCCAAAAGGGGACAGCAAGAAACACCATATATTTT. It encodes CASSQKGTARNTIYF.

The chain recombines TRBV6-5 with TRBJ1-4; 7 bases are a match to TRBD1. The CDR3 totals 15 residues. Losses at the gene ends were 6 bases for V and 3 bases for J; bases not matched to a gene: 7. CDR1 and CDR2 (germline): MNHEY, SVGAGI. The CDR3 nucleotides read TGTGCCAGCAGCACACAGGGGAGTCCTAATGAAAAACTGTTTTTT. It yields the protein CASSTQGSPNEKLFF.

The chain uses TRBV15 and TRBJ2-5; D gene uncertain. The length of the CDR3 is 15 residues. Per the germline V gene, CDR1 is LNHNV and CDR2 is YYDKDF (reference sequence). V was clipped by 0 bases and J by 1 base, with 9 bases between them. The CDR3 protein is CATSRDLASQETQYF. CDR3 nucleotide sequence: TGTGCCACCAGCAGAGATCTGGCTAGCCAAGAGACCCAGTACTTC.

This clone has more than one count but fewer than ten. This rearrangement joins TRBV3-1 (or the pseudogene TRBV3-2) to TRBJ2-5; no reliable D call. CDR3 length: 11 residues. V was pared by 3 bases and J by 2 bases, with 1 base between. Germline values: CDR1 LGHDT, CDR2 YNNKEL (reference sequence). CDR3 in amino acids: CASSQQETQYF. The CDR3 DNA reads TGTGCCAGCAGCCAGCAAGAGACCCAGTACTTC.

This chain's CDR3 is CASSRVDGESDTQYF. The DNA for the CDR3 is TGTGCCAGCAGCCGAGTCGACGGGGAGTCAGATACGCAGTATTTT. V usage is TRBV3-1 (or the pseudogene TRBV3-2) and J usage is TRBJ2-3, with D possibly matching TRBD2 (5 bases). The CDR3 totals 15 residues. V dropped 4 bases and J dropped 4 bases, with 15 bases sitting between them. The germline CDR1 and CDR2 sequences are LGHDT and YNNKEL (reference sequence).

The chain joins TRBV27 to TRBJ1-5; 7 nucleotides agree with TRBD1. The CDR3 totals 15 residues. The trim removed 5 bases at V and 4 bases at J, leaving 8 bases unmatched. CDR1 is MNHEY and CDR2 is SMNVEV in the germline V gene (reference sequence). The CDR3 nucleotides are TGTGCCAGCAGTCCTCGACAGGGAAGAAATCAGCCCCAGCATTTT. Protein product: CASSPRQGRNQPQHF.

V and J are TRBV4-1 and TRBJ1-5; 7 positions match TRBD1. The CDR3 consists of 17 residues. V lost 1 base to trimming and J lost 0 bases; unmatched junction nucleotides: 6. Germline CDR1 MGHRA, CDR2 YSYEKL. The CDR3 reads CASSQVRDSYSNQPQHF. The CDR3 bases are TGCGCCAGCAGCCAAGTTCGGGACAGCTATAGCAATCAGCCCCAGCATTTT.